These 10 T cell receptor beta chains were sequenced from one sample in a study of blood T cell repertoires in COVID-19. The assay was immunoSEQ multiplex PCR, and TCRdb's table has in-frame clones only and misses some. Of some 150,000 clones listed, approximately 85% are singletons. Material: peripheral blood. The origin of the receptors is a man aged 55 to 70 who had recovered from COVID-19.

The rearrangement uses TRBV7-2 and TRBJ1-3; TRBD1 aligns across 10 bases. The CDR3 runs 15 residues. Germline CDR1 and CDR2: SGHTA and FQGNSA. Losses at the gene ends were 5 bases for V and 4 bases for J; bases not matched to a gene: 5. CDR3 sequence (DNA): TGTGCCAGCAGCCCCCGACAGGGGGCCGGAAACACCATATATTTT. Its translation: CASSPRQGAGNTIYF.

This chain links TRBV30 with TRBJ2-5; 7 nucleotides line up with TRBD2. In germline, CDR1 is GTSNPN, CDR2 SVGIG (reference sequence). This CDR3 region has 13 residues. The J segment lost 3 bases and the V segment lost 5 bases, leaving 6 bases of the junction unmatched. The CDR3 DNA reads TGTGCCTGGTTGACAGCGGGGAAAGAGACCCAGTACTTC. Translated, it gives CAWLTAGKETQYF.

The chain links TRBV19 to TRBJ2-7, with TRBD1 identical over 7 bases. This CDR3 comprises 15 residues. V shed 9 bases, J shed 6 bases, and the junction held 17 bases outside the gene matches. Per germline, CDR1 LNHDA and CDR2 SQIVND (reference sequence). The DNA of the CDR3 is TGTGCCAGCGGCACCCTCGGGCAGGGGGTGACCGAGCAGTACTTC. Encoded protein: CASGTLGQGVTEQYF.

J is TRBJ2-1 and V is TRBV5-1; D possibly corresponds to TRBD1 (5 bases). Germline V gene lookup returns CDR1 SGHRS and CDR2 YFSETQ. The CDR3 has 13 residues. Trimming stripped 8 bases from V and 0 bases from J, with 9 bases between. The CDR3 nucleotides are TGCGCCAGTAGACAGAGCTCCTACAATGAGCAGTTCTTC. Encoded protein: CASRQSSYNEQFF.

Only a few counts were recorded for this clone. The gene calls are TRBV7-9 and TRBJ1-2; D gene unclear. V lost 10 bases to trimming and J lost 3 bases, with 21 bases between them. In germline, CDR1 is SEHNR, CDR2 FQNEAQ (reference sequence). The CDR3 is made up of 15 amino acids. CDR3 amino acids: CAIKKRGVGHYGYTF. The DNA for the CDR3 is TGTGCCATCAAGAAACGGGGTGTCGGTCACTATGGCTACACCTTC.

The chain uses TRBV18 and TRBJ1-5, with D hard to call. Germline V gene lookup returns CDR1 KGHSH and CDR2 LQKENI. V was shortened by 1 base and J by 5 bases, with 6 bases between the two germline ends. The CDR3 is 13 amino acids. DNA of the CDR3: TGTGCCAGCTCACCACGGCAGGATCAGCCCCAGCATTTT. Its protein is CASSPRQDQPQHF.

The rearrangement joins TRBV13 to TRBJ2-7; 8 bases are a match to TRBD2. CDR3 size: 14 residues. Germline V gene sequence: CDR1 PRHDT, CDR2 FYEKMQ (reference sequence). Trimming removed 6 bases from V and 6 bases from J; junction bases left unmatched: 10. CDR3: CASRISGTSLEQYF. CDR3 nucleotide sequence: TGTGCCAGCAGGATTTCCGGGACTAGTCTCGAGCAGTACTTC.

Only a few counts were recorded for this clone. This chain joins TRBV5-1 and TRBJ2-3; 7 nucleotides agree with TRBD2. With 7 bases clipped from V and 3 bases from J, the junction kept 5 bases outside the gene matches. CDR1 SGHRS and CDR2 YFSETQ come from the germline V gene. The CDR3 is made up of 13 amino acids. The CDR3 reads CASYSGGTDTQYF. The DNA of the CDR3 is TGCGCCAGCTATTCGGGGGGAACAGATACGCAGTATTTT.

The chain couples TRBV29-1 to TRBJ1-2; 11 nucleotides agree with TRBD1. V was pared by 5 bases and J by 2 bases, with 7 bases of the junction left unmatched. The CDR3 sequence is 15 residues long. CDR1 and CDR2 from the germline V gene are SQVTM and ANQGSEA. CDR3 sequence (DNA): TGCAGCGTTACCCGGACAGGGGGCGCGAACTATGGCTACACCTTC. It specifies CSVTRTGGANYGYTF.

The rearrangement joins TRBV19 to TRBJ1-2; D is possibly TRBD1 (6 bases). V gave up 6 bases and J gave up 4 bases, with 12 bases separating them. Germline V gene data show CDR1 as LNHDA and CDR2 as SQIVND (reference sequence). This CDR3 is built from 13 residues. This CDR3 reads CASRQTGPYGYTF. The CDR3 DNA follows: TGTGCCAGTAGGCAGACAGGCCCCTATGGCTACACCTTC.